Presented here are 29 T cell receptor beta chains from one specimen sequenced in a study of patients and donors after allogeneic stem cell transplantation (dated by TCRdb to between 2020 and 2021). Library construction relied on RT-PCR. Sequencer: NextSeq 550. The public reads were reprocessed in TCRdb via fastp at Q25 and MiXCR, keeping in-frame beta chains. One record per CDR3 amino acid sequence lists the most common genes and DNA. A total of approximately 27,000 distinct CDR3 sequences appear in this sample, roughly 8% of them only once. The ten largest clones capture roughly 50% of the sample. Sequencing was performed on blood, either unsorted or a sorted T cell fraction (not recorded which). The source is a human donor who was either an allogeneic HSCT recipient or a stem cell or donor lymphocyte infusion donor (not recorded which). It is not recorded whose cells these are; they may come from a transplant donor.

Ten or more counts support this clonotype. CDR3 nucleotides: TGCAGTGCTAGGCTCACGGGGCCAAACAATGAGCAGTTCTTC. Residues: CSARLTGPNNEQFF. The chain couples TRBV20-1 to TRBJ2-1; D is perhaps TRBD1 or TRBD2 (5 bases each). The CDR3 runs to 14 residues. CDR1 and CDR2 from the germline V gene are DFQATT and SNEGSKA (reference sequence). Trimming pared 3 bases from V and 5 bases from J, leaving 14 bases between.

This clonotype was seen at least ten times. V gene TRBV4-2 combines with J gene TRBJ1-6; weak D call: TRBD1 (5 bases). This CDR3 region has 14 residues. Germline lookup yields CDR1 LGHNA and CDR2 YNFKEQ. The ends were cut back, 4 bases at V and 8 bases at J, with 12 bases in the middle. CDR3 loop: CASSPDGGDSPLHF. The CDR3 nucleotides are TGTGCCAGCAGCCCCGATGGGGGAGATTCACCCCTCCACTTT.

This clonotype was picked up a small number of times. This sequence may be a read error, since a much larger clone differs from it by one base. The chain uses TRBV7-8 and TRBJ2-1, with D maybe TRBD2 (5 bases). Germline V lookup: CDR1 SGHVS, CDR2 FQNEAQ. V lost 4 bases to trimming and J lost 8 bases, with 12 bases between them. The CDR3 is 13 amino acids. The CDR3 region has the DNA TGTGCCAGCAGCTGTTGGCTGAGGGATGAGCAGTTCTTC. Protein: CASSCWLRDEQFF.

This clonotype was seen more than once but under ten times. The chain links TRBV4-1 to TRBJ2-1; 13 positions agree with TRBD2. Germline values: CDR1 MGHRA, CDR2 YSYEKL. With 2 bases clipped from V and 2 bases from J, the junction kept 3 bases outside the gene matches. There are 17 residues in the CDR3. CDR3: CASSQRLAGGTYNEQFF. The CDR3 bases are TGCGCCAGCAGCCAACGACTAGCGGGGGGAACCTACAATGAGCAGTTCTTC.

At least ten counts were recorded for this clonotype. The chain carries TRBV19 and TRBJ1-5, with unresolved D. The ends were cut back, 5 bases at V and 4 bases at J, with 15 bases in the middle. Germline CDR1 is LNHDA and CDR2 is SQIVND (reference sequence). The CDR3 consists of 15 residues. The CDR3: CASSFRGQENQPQHF. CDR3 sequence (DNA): TGTGCCAGTAGTTTCCGAGGGCAGGAAAATCAGCCCCAGCATTTT. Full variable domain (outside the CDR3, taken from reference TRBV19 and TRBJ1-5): DGGITQSPKYLFRKEGQNVTLSCEQNLNHDAMYWYRQDPGQGLRLIYYSQIVNDFQKGDIAEGYSVSREKKESFPLTVTSAQKNPTAFYLCASSFRGQENQPQHFGDGTRLSIL.

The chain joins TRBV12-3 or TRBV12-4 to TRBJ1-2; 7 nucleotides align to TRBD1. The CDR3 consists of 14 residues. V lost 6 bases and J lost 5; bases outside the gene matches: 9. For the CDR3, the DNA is TGTGCCAGCAGACCCCGACAGGGAAGGTATGGCTACACCTTC. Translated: CASRPRQGRYGYTF.

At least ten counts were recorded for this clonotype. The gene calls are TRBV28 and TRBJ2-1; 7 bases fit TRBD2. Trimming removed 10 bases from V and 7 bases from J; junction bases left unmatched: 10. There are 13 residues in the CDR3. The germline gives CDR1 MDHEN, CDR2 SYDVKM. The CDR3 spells CAIFSTGGNEQFF. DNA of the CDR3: TGTGCCATTTTTTCGACGGGGGGAAATGAGCAGTTCTTC.

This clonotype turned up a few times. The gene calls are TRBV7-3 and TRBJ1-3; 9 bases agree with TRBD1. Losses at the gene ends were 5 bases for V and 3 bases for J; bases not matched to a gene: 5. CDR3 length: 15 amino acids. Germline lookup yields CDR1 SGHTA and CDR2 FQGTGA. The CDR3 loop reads CASSTGQGFGNTIYF. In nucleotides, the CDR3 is TGTGCCAGCAGCACGGGACAGGGTTTTGGAAACACCATATATTTT.

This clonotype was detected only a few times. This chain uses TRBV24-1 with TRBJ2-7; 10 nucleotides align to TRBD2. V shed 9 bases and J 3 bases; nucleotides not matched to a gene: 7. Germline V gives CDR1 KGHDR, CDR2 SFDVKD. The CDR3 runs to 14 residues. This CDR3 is CATPIRLAGYEQYF. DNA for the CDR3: TGTGCCACCCCGATCAGACTAGCGGGCTACGAGCAGTACTTC.

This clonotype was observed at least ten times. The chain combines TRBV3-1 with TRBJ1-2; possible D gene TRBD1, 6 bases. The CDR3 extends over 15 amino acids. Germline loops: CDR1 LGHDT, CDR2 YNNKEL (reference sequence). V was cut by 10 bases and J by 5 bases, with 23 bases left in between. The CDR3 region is CATTPGTRMEYGYTF. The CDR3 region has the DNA TGTGCCACCACACCGGGGACAAGGATGGAGTATGGCTACACCTTC. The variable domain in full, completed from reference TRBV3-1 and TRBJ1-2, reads DTAVSQTPKYLVTQMGNDKSIKCEQNLGHDTMYWYKQDSKKFLKIMFSYNNKELIINETVPNRFSPKSPDKAHLNLHINSLELGDSAVYFCATTPGTRMEYGYTFGSGTRLTVV.

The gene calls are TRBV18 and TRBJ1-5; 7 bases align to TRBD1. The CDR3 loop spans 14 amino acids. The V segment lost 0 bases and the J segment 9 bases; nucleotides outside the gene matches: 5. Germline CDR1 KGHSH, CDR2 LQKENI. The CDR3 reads CASSPPGGSPPQHF. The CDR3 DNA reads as TGTGCCAGCTCACCACCAGGGGGCAGTCCGCCCCAGCATTTT.

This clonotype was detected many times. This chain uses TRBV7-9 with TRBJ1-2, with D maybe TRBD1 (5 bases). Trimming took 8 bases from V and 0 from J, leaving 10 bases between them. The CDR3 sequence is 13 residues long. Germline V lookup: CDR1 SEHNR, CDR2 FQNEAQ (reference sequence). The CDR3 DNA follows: TGTGCCAGCCCCGGGGCGTCTAACTATGGCTACACCTTC. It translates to CASPGASNYGYTF.

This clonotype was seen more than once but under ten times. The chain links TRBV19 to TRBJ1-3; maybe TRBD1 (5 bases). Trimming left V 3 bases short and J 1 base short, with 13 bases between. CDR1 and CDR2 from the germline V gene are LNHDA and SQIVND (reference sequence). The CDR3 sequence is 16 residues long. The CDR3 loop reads CASSITGVRSGNTIYF. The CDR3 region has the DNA TGTGCCAGTAGTATCACAGGAGTAAGATCTGGAAACACCATATATTTT.

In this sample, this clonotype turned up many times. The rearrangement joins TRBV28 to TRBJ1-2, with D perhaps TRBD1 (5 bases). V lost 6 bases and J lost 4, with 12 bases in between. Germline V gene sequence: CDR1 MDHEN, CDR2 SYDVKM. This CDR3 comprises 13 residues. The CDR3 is CASSQTDIYGYTF. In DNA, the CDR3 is TGTGCCAGCAGCCAGACAGATATCTATGGCTACACCTTC.

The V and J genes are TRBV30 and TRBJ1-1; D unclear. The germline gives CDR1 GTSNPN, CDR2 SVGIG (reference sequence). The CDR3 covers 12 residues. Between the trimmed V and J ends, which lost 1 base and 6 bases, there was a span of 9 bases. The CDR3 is CAWSAGVAEAFF. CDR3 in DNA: TGTGCCTGGAGTGCTGGGGTCGCTGAAGCTTTCTTT.

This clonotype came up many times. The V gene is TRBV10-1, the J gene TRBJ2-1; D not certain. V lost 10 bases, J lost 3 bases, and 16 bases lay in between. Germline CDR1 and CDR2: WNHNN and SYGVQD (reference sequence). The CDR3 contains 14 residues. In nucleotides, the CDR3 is TGCGCCACCCTGGGTGCGATTAACTACAATGAGCAGTTCTTC. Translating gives CATLGAINYNEQFF.

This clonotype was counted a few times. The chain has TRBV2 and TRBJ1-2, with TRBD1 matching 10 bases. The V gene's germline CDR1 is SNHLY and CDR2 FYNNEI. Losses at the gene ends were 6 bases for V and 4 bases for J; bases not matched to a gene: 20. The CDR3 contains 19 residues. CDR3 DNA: TGTGCCAGCAGCGTAGAAAAGGACAGGGGGATAAGAGATAGCTATGGCTACACCTTC. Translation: CASSVEKDRGIRDSYGYTF. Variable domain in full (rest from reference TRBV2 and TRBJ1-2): EPEVTQTPSHQVTQMGQEVILRCVPISNHLYFYWYRQILGQKVEFLVSFYNNEISEKSEIFDDQFSVERPDGSNFTLKIRSTKLEDSAMYFCASSVEKDRGIRDSYGYTFGSGTRLTVV.

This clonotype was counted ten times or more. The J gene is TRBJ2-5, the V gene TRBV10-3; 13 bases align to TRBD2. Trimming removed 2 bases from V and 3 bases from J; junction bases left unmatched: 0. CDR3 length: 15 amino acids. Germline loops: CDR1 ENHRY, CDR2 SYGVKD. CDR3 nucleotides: TGTGCCATCAGTGAGGGGACTAGCGGGGAAGAGACCCAGTACTTC. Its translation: CAISEGTSGEETQYF.

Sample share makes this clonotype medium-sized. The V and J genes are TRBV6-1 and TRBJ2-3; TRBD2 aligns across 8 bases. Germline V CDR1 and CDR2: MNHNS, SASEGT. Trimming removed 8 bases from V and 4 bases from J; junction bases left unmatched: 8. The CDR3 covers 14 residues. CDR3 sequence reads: CASRREGLADTQYF. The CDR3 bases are TGTGCCAGCCGAAGAGAGGGACTAGCAGATACGCAGTATTTT.

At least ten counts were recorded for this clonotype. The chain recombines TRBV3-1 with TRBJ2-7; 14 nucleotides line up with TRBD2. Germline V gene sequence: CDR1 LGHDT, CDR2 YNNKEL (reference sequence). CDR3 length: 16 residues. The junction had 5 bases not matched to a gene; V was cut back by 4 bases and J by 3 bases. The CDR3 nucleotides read TGTGCCAGCAGCCGGGGACTAGCGGGAGCATACTACGAGCAGTACTTC. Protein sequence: CASSRGLAGAYYEQYF.

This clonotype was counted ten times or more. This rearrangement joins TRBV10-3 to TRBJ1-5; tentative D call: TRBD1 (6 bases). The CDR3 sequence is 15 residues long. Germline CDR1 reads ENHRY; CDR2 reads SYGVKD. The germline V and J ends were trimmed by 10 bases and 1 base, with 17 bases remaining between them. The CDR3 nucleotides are TGTGCCACCTTACCACAGGGTATCAGCAATCAGCCCCAGCATTTT. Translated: CATLPQGISNQPQHF.

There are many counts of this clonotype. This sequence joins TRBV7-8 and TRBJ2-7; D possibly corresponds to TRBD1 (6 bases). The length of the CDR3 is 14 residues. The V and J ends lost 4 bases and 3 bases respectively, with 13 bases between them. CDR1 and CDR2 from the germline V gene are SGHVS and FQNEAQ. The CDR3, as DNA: TGTGCCAGCAGCTACTACACAGGGTTCTACGAGCAGTACTTC. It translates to CASSYYTGFYEQYF.

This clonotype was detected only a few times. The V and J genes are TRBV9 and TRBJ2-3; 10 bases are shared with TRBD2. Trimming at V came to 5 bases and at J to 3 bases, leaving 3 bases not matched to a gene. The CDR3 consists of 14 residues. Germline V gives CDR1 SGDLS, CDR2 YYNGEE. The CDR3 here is CASSWTSGTDTQYF. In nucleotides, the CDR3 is TGTGCCAGCAGTTGGACTAGCGGTACAGATACGCAGTATTTT.

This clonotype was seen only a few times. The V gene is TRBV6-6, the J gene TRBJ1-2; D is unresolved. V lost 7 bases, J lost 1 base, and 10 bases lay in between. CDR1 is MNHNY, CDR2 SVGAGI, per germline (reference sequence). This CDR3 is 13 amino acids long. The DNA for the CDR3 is TGTGCCAGCACCCCCGAAGTTAACTATGGCTACACCTTC. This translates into CASTPEVNYGYTF.

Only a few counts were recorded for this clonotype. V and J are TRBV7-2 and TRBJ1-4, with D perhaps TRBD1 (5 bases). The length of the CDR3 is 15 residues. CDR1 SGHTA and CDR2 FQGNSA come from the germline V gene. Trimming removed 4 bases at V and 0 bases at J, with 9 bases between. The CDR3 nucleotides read TGTGCCAGCAGCTACTGGGGGTCAACTAATGAAAAACTGTTTTTT. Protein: CASSYWGSTNEKLFF.

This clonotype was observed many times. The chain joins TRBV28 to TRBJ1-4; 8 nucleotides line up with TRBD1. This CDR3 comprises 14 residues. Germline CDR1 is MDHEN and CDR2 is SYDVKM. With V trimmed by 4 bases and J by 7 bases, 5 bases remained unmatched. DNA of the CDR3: TGTGCCAGCAGTTCGGGACAGGCGAGTGAAAAACTGTTTTTT. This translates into CASSSGQASEKLFF. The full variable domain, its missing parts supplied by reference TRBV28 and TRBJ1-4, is DVKVTQSSRYLVKRTGEKVFLECVQDMDHENMFWYRQDPGLGLRLIYFSYDVKMKEKGDIPEGYSVSREKKERFSLILESASTNQTSMYLCASSSGQASEKLFFGSGTQLSVL.

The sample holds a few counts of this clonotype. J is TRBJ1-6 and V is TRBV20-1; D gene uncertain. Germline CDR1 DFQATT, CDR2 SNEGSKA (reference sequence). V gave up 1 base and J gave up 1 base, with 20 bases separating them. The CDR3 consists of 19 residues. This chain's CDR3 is CSARVVGRQVWSYNSPLHF. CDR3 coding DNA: TGCAGTGCTAGAGTAGTAGGACGGCAGGTGTGGTCCTATAATTCACCCCTCCACTTT.

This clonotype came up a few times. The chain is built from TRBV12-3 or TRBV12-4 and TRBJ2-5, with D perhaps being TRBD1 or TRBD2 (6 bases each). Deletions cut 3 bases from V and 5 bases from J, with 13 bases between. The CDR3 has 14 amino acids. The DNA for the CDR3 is TGTGCCAGCAGTTTGAGGGGGGCAGGGGAGACCCAGTACTTC. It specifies CASSLRGAGETQYF.

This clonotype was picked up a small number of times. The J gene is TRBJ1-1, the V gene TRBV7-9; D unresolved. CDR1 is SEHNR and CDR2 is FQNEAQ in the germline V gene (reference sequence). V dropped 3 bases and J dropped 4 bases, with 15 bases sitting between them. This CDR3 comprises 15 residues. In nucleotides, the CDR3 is TGTGCCAGCAGCTTGGGGATCTGGGTTGGCACTGAAGCTTTCTTT. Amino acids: CASSLGIWVGTEAFF.